Below, one TCR beta chain is given with its context. Its target antigen remains unknown. Per-base qualities were not stored, and no clone one base away is much larger. TCRbeta CDR3 regions were amplified from genomic DNA by means of the immunoSEQ Assay, a bias-controlled multiplex PCR. The authors' pipeline ran thus. The number of nucleated cells in each sample was estimated from the amplification of reference gene primers within the assay. Sequence reads were collapsed and filtered to measure the absolute abundance of every unique TCRbeta CDR3 rearrangement. For each sample, productive Simpson clonality was calculated as the square root of Simpson's diversity index over productive rearrangements. The table was pulled from immuneACCESS by TCRdb, which kept in-frame rearrangements only. Such tables lose some clones; where checked, under half of the loss comes from unresolved V genes, and the rest has no known cause. V and J calls and clone size follow that table, whereas D and trimming were derived from the DNA. Present in this sample are approximately 310,000 clones, approximately 91% of which were seen just once. Around 4.8% of the sample lies in the top ten.

The data originate from a study of blood T cell repertoires in COVID-19 (dated by TCRdb to about 2020). Study-wide context: The collaborator samples originated in the United States, Italy and Spain and spanned the acute and convalescent phases of COVID-19. The prospective study material was composed of cDNA or gDNA derived from T cells, B-cell-depleted T cells, or PBMCs. Subjects who had been exposed to COVID-19, were actively infected with it, or had recovered from it provided the deeply sampled blood TCRbeta repertoires that made up the dataset. A freely available public database, intended as a resource for researchers studying the immune response to SARS-CoV-2, is where the repertoires were released. The samples were drawn from the first 160 participants of the ongoing ImmuneRACE study and from roughly 1,300 subjects provided by 6 global collaborators. A de-identified subject ID, COVID-19 status, age in years and sex were almost always included in the sample metadata. Where available, HLA class I and class II types were taken from metadata supplied by the sample provider and were not determined by assay-based typing.

In the prospective study, participants were about 18 to 100 years old, resided in about two dozen geographic areas of the United States, and were enrolled through a virtual design. In the prospective study, participants were assigned to cohorts based on the clinical history participants reported in a screening survey and a study questionnaire. ImmuneRACE Cohort 3 recovered participants were defined by two consecutive negative NP/OP PCR tests, healthcare professional clearance, or symptom resolution. Each participant in the prospective study had whole blood, serum and a nasopharyngeal or oropharyngeal swab collected by mobile phlebotomists. Participants in the prospective study had the option to provide additional blood draws and questionnaires over a roughly 2-month period. Blood samples from the prospective study were shipped frozen or at room temperature prior to DNA extraction. The germline V end is reduced by 6 bases and the J end by 4 bases; junction bases left unmatched: 9. From the germline V gene (reference sequence), CDR1 is LNHDA and CDR2 is SQIVND. Its CDR3 holds 14 amino acids, cysteine through phenylalanine. The retained sequence is limited to the CDR3, 42 bases, with the frame set at the first base.

On the study overall, not on this receptor specifically: Clinical and demographic metadata were provided uncurated, with the amount varying by source and participant.

The sequencing sample was made of PBMCs or T cells enriched from blood (not recorded which). The chain is made from TRBV19 and TRBJ2-7; 7 bases in the middle match TRBD1. The origin of this receptor is a man between 60 and 75 years old who had recovered from COVID-19. CDR3 sequence: CASSPPGQLYEQYF. At the DNA level, the sequence is TGTGCCAGTAGCCCTCCGGGACAGCTTTACGAGCAGTACTTC. With the rest looked up from the reference TRBV19 and TRBJ2-7 genes rather than sequenced, the full variable domain is DGGITQSPKYLFRKEGQNVTLSCEQNLNHDAMYWYRQDPGQGLRLIYYSQIVNDFQKGDIAEGYSVSREKKESFPLTVTSAQKNPTAFYLCASSPPGQLYEQYFGPGTRLTVT.